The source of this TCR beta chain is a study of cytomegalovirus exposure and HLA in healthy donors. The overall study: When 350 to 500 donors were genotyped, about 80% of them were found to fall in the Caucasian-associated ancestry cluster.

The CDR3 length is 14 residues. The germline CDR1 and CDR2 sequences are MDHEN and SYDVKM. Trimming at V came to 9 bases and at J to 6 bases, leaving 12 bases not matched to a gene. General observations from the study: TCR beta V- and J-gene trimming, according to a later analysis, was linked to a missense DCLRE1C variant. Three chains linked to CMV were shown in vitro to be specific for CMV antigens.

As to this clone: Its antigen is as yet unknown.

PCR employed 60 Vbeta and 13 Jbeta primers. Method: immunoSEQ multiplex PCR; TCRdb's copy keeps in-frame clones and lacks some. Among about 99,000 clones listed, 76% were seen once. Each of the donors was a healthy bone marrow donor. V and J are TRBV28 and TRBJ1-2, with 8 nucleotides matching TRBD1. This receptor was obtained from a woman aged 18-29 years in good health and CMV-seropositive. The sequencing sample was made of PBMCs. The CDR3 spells CASTQSNRGDGYTF. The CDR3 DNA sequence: TGTGCCAGTACGCAATCGAACAGGGGGGATGGCTACACCTTC.